This TCR beta chain originates from a study of shared clonotypes between healthy human individuals (dated by TCRdb to 2018 to 2020). Notes on the research overall: The cohort comprised two women and a few men aged 18 to 49 years. The study deeply sequenced blood TCR repertoires of five healthy adults to estimate repertoire size and the extent of clonotype sharing between individuals. Libraries were prepared and TCR repertoires were sequenced by different laboratories using diverse techniques, in order to increase sequencing depth and limit assay-specific biases. Per donor, leukapheresis produced somewhere between about 0.85 and 8.9 billion PBMCs.

This clone was seen repeatedly, ten times or more. Its antigen is currently not known. Nothing much larger sits one base from this clone, and base qualities are not available. Healthy HIV-negative adults with no recently reported acute infections or vaccinations were included as donors. Only Caucasian adults living in Nashville, Tennessee, USA were represented among the donors. For unsorted samples, tens of millions of PBMCs were counted, and genomic DNA was extracted using the QIAamp DNA Blood Mini kit. Blood was collected by leukapheresis, and PBMCs were isolated by Ficoll-Histopaque density gradient centrifugation and then cryopreserved in liquid nitrogen vapor phase. Using the deep immunoSEQ assay, TCR CDR3 regions were amplified from genomic DNA by multiplex PCR. Extracted genomic DNA from each cell subset was spread evenly across all wells of several immunoSEQ 96-well plates, with each plate serving as a replicate. For unsorted PBMC, about 300 ng genomic DNA, equal to 30,000 or so T cell genomes, was loaded into each replicate PCR. Genomic DNA from unsorted PBMC was sequenced over ten immunoSEQ deep assay plates. Purified libraries were quantified with a Qubit 3.0 fluorometer, sized on a Bioanalyzer 2100, and re-quantified with the KAPA Library Quantification kit. Every immunoSEQ 96-well plate was sequenced on a dedicated single-read 150-cycle Illumina NextSeq 550 flow cell. In the original analysis: The immunoSEQ output contained only junctional sequences without quality scores, so filtering could not match that applied to full-length reads. Sequences were annotated with PyIR, a Python wrapper for IgBLAST v1.9, using IMGT germline references to assign V/J genes and CDR3. Reads were removed for weak V/J assignments (E-value above 1e-6), missing CDR3, stop codons, out-of-frame junctions, or ambiguous translated residues. V3J clonotypes were defined by identical inferred V gene, J gene, and CDR3 amino acid sequence. Percentage overlap between repertoires was calculated by dividing the number of shared unique clonotypes by the size of the smaller repertoire. RTK rarefaction, the Chao1 estimator, and Recon v2.1 estimates of unobserved clonotypes were used to assess repertoire richness. TCRdb's version of the immuneACCESS table is confined to in-frame rearrangements and falls short of the full clone set. An unresolved V gene accounts for under half of the shortfall where checked; the remainder is of unknown origin. V and J calls and clone size are those listed in that table; D and trimming were worked out from the DNA. The sample yields 550,000 to 600,000 clones; around 77% were counted once. About 11% of the sample belongs to the ten largest clones.

Broad study findings and their caveats: Only blood was sampled, and tissue TCR repertoires likely differ from those in blood. Based on pairwise subsampling, the degree of clonotype sharing among donors was expected to be affected by sequencing depth. Because the study included only a small number of donors, the genetic and exposure-history diversity represented was limited.

Sequences MGHRA (CDR1) and YSYEKL (CDR2) are obtained from the germline V gene. Trimming removed 3 bases from V and 4 bases from J; the gene matches leave 5 bases unexplained. From its cysteine to its phenylalanine, the CDR3 spans 16 amino acids. Only the CDR3 DNA stays, 48 bases, in frame from base 1. The clonotype originates from a woman in her 40s in good health. Some clones in this sample may be carry-over from other donors' samples. What was sequenced was PBMCs. The rearranged segments are TRBV4-1 and TRBJ2-7; 14 central bases correspond to TRBD2. The base sequence is TGCGCCAGCAGCCAGGGGACTAGCGGGAGCTTTTACGAGCAGTACTTC. It specifies CASSQGTSGSFYEQYF.